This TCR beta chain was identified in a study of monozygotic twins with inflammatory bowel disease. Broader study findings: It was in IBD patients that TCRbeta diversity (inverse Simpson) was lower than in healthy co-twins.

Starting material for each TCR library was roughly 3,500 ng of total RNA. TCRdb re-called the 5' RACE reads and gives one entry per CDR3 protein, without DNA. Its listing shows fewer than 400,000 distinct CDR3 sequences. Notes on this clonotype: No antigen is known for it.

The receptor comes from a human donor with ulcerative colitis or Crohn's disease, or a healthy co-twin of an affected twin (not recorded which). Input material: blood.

Here the CDR3 reads CASSSQGYTIYF. V usage is TRBV12-3 or TRBV12-4 and J usage is TRBJ1-3. The CDR3 is 12 amino acids.